These 22 T cell receptor beta chains came from one sample sequenced in a study of OX40 agonist ivuxolimab in advanced cancers. The table came from immunoSEQ multiplex PCR; TCRdb's copy has only in-frame clones and leaves some out. The profile shows under 60,000 clones, about 82% of them singletons. Sample: CD4+ or CD8+ T cells sorted from blood, taken in a trial of the OX40 agonist ivuxolimab. These receptors all stem from an adult with an advanced solid tumor such as melanoma, head and neck, liver or kidney cancer.

V usage is TRBV5-1 and J usage is TRBJ2-3; D is uncertain. The CDR3 extends over 15 amino acids. V dropped 0 bases and J dropped 5 bases, with 13 bases sitting between them. CDR1 and CDR2 from the germline V gene are SGHRS and YFSETQ. CDR3 DNA sequence: TGCGCCAGCAGCTTGGATGGATCTAACGTAGATACGCAGTATTTT. The encoded protein is CASSLDGSNVDTQYF.

The rearrangement links TRBV9 to TRBJ1-3, with 9 positions matching TRBD1. Per germline, CDR1 SGDLS and CDR2 YYNGEE. There are 17 residues in the CDR3. V trimming: 0 bases; J trimming: 1 base; junction bases outside the gene matches: 5. CDR3 nucleotides: TGTGCCAGCAGCGTAGAAGGGACAGGGTTTTCTGGAAACACCATATATTTT. It is translated as CASSVEGTGFSGNTIYF.

The gene calls are TRBV18 and TRBJ2-1; maybe TRBD2 (6 bases). V lost 1 base and J 7 bases, leaving 20 bases between the germline ends. Per germline, CDR1 KGHSH and CDR2 LQKENI. This CDR3 is built from 17 residues. The CDR3 region is CASSPRLPGESGNEQFF. The CDR3 DNA reads TGTGCCAGCTCACCACGCCTCCCGGGGGAATCGGGGAATGAGCAGTTCTTC. Combining the CDR3 with reference TRBV18 and TRBJ2-1 gives the whole variable domain NAGVMQNPRHLVRRRGQEARLRCSPMKGHSHVYWYRQLPEEGLKFMVYLQKENIIDESGMPKERFSAEFPKEGPSILRIQQVVRGDSAAYFCASSPRLPGESGNEQFFGPGTRLTVL.

Only one count was recorded for this clone. This chain joins TRBV30 and TRBJ1-5; 8 bases map to TRBD1. The CDR3 runs 15 residues. Looked up from germline, CDR1 is GTSNPN and CDR2 is SVGIG (reference sequence). V dropped 2 bases and J dropped 6; count of bases not matched to a gene: 9. In DNA form, the CDR3 reads TGTGCCTGGAGTCTCCCGGACAGGGCCAGTCAGCCCCAGCATTTT. This sequence encodes CAWSLPDRASQPQHF.

This sequence joins TRBV29-1 and TRBJ1-2, with 7 bases fitting TRBD1. The germline CDR1 and CDR2 sequences are SQVTM and ANQGSEA. The CDR3 contains 15 residues. V lost 5 bases, J lost 8 bases, and 17 bases stayed unmatched. CDR3 amino acids: CSVTGTALSRGGYTF. DNA for the CDR3: TGCAGCGTTACCGGGACAGCCTTATCCCGAGGGGGCTACACCTTC.

This rearrangement joins TRBV5-6 to TRBJ1-1, with 8 bases matching TRBD1. Germline V gene sequence: CDR1 SGHDT, CDR2 YYEEEE. The CDR3 sequence is 14 residues long. Unmatched junction bases numbered 4, after V lost 2 bases and J lost 4 bases. CDR3 sequence reads: CASSFRQGSTEAFF. The CDR3 DNA reads TGTGCCAGCAGCTTTAGACAGGGGAGCACTGAAGCTTTCTTT. Using reference TRBV5-6 and TRBJ1-1 for the parts outside the CDR3, the full variable domain is DAGVTQSPTHLIKTRGQQVTLRCSPKSGHDTVSWYQQALGQGPQFIFQYYEEEERQRGNFPDRFSGHQFPNYSSELNVNALLLGDSALYLCASSFRQGSTEAFFGQGTRLTVV.

This chain uses TRBV27 with TRBJ2-7; D gene unclear. The germline V and J ends were trimmed by 6 bases and 5 bases, with 14 bases remaining between them. Germline V gene data show CDR1 as MNHEY and CDR2 as SMNVEV (reference sequence). The CDR3 sequence is 13 residues long. CDR3 loop: CASRSELFDEQYF. The CDR3 nucleotides read TGTGCCAGCAGATCTGAATTGTTCGACGAGCAGTACTTC.

CDR3: CASSSTEAGDSPLHF. The CDR3 DNA reads TGTGCCAGCAGCTCTACAGAGGCAGGGGACTCACCCCTCCACTTT. V usage is TRBV9 and J usage is TRBJ1-6; D is perhaps TRBD1 (6 bases). V lost 4 bases to trimming and J lost 10 bases, with 18 bases between them. This CDR3 has 15 residues. The germline V gene encodes CDR1 SGDLS and CDR2 YYNGEE. Full variable domain (missing parts from reference TRBV9 and TRBJ1-6): DSGVTQTPKHLITATGQRVTLRCSPRSGDLSVYWYQQSLDQGLQFLIQYYNGEERAKGNILERFSAQQFPDLHSELNLSSLELGDSALYFCASSSTEAGDSPLHFGNGTRLTVT.

The chain combines TRBV9 with TRBJ1-6; D is uncertain. The CDR3 covers 15 residues. Germline V gene sequence: CDR1 SGDLS, CDR2 YYNGEE. V lost 0 bases to trimming and J lost 8 bases, with 12 bases between them. CDR3 nucleotides: TGTGCCAGCAGCGTAGGTTTCGGTAGCGATTCACCCCTCCACTTT. Residues: CASSVGFGSDSPLHF.

Remarks on this clone: Sequence at one end of the junction differs from germline and may be a read error. The DNA for the CDR3 is TGTGCCAGGGATGAGGGGTACGGCCCGGGAAACGCCATATATTTT. Translation: CARDEGYGPGNAIYF. The chain links TRBV13 to TRBJ1-3; TRBD1 is a possible D gene (5 bases). This CDR3 region has 15 residues. The germline V gene has CDR1 PRHDT and CDR2 FYEKMQ (reference sequence).

The V and J genes are TRBV6-1 and TRBJ2-1; TRBD1 matches at 8 bases. Trimming took 4 bases from V and 4 from J; bases not matched to a gene: 6. Germline CDR1 is MNHNS and CDR2 is SASEGT. The CDR3 has 15 amino acids. The CDR3, as DNA: TGTGCCAGCAGTGTATCAGGGGGCGCGTACAATGAGCAGTTCTTC. As protein: CASSVSGGAYNEQFF.

This clone was found a few times. The chain has TRBV5-5 and TRBJ2-7; D gene uncertain. The CDR3 length is 12 residues. Between the trimmed V and J ends, which lost 5 bases and 4 bases, there was a span of 10 bases. In germline, CDR1 is SGHKS, CDR2 YYEKEE (reference sequence). The CDR3 loop reads CASRGDMYEQYF. In DNA, the CDR3 is TGTGCCAGCAGGGGTGACATGTACGAGCAGTACTTC.

This chain connects TRBV6-1 to TRBJ2-7; TRBD1 aligns across 7 bases. Germline loops: CDR1 MNHNS, CDR2 SASEGT. The CDR3 sequence is 14 residues long. With 1 base clipped from V and 4 bases from J, the junction kept 4 bases outside the gene matches. CDR3 nucleotides: TGTGCCAGCAGTGAAGGGACAGGCGAGTACGAGCAGTACTTC. This translates into CASSEGTGEYEQYF.

J is TRBJ1-1 and V is TRBV12-5; D possibly corresponds to TRBD1 (6 bases). Germline V gene data show CDR1 as LGHNT and CDR2 as FRNRAP. V lost 8 bases and J lost 1, with 11 bases in between. The CDR3 spans 13 residues. As DNA, the CDR3 is TGTGCTAGTAGTTGGACAGCGAACACTGAAGCTTTCTTT. It translates to CASSWTANTEAFF. Together with reference TRBV12-5 and TRBJ1-1, the CDR3 gives the full variable domain: DARVTQTPRHKVTEMGQEVTMRCQPILGHNTVFWYRQTMMQGLELLAYFRNRAPLDDSGMPKDRFSAEMPDATLATLKIQPSEPRDSAVYFCASSWTANTEAFFGQGTRLTVV.

This clone was picked up one time. The same CDR3 is also encoded by other DNA sequences in this sample. The chain uses TRBV7-3 and TRBJ2-7, with TRBD1 matching over 10 bases. CDR1 is SGHTA and CDR2 is FQGTGA in the germline V gene. This CDR3 is 13 amino acids long. With 6 bases clipped from V and 3 bases from J, the junction kept 2 bases outside the gene matches. CDR3 in amino acids: CASSRDRGYEQYF. The CDR3 coding sequence is TGTGCCAGCAGTAGGGACAGGGGCTACGAGCAGTACTTC. The full variable domain, in which reference TRBV7-3 and TRBJ2-7 provide the parts outside the CDR3, is GAGVSQTPSNKVTEKGKYVELRCDPISGHTALYWYRQSLGQGPEFLIYFQGTGAADDSGLPNDRFFAVRPEGSVSTLKIQRTERGDSAVYLCASSRDRGYEQYFGPGTRLTVT.

A single count supports this clone. The chain joins TRBV11-1 to TRBJ1-1; D uncertain. The CDR3 loop spans 12 amino acids. The germline V gene encodes CDR1 SGHAT and CDR2 FQDESV (reference sequence). Trimming shortened V by 2 bases and J by 7 bases, and 8 bases separated the two germline ends. For the CDR3, the DNA is TGTGCCAGCAGCTTAAAGGTAAATGAAGCTTTCTTT. It yields the protein CASSLKVNEAFF.

The chain is built from TRBV7-8 and TRBJ1-6; weak D call: TRBD1 (6 bases). This CDR3 has 16 residues. In germline, CDR1 is SGHVS, CDR2 FQNEAQ. The V end lost 0 bases, the J end lost 5 bases, and 11 bases lay between the germline ends. The CDR3 region has the DNA TGTGCCAGCAGCTTAGCACAGGGACCGAATAATTCACCCCTCCACTTT. It translates to CASSLAQGPNNSPLHF.

This clone was seen just once. The chain carries TRBV11-1 and TRBJ1-1, with D perhaps matching TRBD1 (6 bases). CDR3 length: 12 amino acids. V lost 4 bases and J lost 14, with 17 bases in between. CDR1 and CDR2 from the germline V gene are SGHAT and FQDESV (reference sequence). CDR3 residues: CASSSDTNRAFF. The CDR3 coding sequence is TGTGCCAGCAGCTCGGATACGAACAGGGCGTTCTTT.

Turning to this clone: Within the sample, other DNA sequences also encode this same CDR3. The V call is TRBV5-1, the J call TRBJ2-3; 11 positions agree with TRBD2. Germline-derived CDR1 and CDR2 are SGHRS and YFSETQ. CDR3 length: 15 amino acids. J gave up 3 bases and V 5 bases, and 5 bases lay outside the gene matches. DNA for the CDR3: TGCGCCAGCAGACTAGCGGGGGAGAAGACAGATACGCAGTATTTT. This encodes CASRLAGEKTDTQYF.

This clone was observed a single time. The J gene is TRBJ1-6, the V gene TRBV5-1; 8 bases line up with TRBD1. Germline CDR1 and CDR2: SGHRS and YFSETQ. V shed 4 bases and J 6 bases; nucleotides not matched to a gene: 12. This CDR3 region has 17 residues. Here the CDR3 reads CASSPALRQGLNSPLHF. CDR3 DNA: TGCGCCAGCAGCCCAGCCCTTCGACAGGGGCTTAATTCACCCCTCCACTTT.

This clone has only one observation. The chain has TRBV7-2 and TRBJ2-4; a possible D gene is TRBD1 (6 bases). Per germline, CDR1 SGHTA and CDR2 FQGNSA. V lost 5 bases, J lost 2 bases, and 22 bases lay in between. The CDR3 consists of 18 residues. CDR3 sequence reads: CASSHMGQSSSSKNIQYF. In DNA, the CDR3 is TGTGCCAGCAGCCACATGGGACAATCTAGCTCGTCCAAAAACATTCAGTACTTC.

V gene TRBV5-4 combines with J gene TRBJ2-3; weak D call: TRBD1 (5 bases). V lost 7 bases and J lost 1, with 16 bases in between. Germline V gives CDR1 SGHNT, CDR2 YYREEE (reference sequence). This CDR3 region has 15 residues. This chain's CDR3 is CASGQKGVGTDTQYF. Here the CDR3 DNA reads TGTGCCAGCGGCCAAAAAGGGGTCGGCACAGATACGCAGTATTTT.